The clone carrying this TCR beta chain was seen a handful of times. The antigen is not known. The sample is drawn from a study of breast tumors, draining lymph nodes, adjacent tissues. Whole-study findings and limits: That most tumor T cells come from lymph nodes remained unproven.

Germline-derived CDR1 and CDR2 are SGHRS and YFSETQ. The CDR3 length is 13 residues. Trimming took 2 bases from V and 4 from J, leaving 9 bases between them. TCRdb itself ran the multiplex PCR reads through MiXCR, one entry per CDR3 protein. Of around 130,000 distinct CDR3 sequences listed, approximately 29% are singletons. The lymph nodes were axillary draining lymph nodes from breast cancer patients. The sample was axillary lymph node tissue. This chain joins TRBV5-1 and TRBJ1-1; a weak D match, TRBD1 (6 bases). The origin of this receptor is a female donor with breast cancer. Some clones in this sample may be carry-over from other donors' samples. Here the CDR3 DNA reads TGCGCCAGCAGCTTAGGGGGGAGCACTGAAGCTTTCTTT. It encodes CASSLGGSTEAFF.